These 16 T cell receptor beta chains were sequenced from one sample in a study of T cells in Graves' hyperthyroidism and ophthalmopathy. TCR beta CDR3 sequences were amplified from RNA transcripts. TCR CDR3 regions were first amplified by RT-PCR with HTBI primers. TCRdb fed the multiplex PCR reads into MiXCR, producing one record per CDR3 protein. The data show about 480,000 distinct CDR3 sequences, 22% seen once. Sequencing used blood. The receptors stem from a woman in her 70s with Graves' ophthalmopathy.

The V gene is TRBV20-1, the J gene TRBJ2-3, with 11 bases that match TRBD2. The CDR3 runs 14 residues. Per germline, CDR1 DFQATT and CDR2 SNEGSKA (reference sequence). V lost 6 bases and J lost 3; bases outside the gene matches: 5. CDR3 residues: CSAKLAGVTDTQYF. For the CDR3, the DNA is TGCAGTGCAAAACTAGCGGGAGTTACAGATACGCAGTATTTT.

This chain links TRBV3-1 with TRBJ2-7, with TRBD2 as a possible D gene (5 bases). The germline gives CDR1 LGHDT, CDR2 YNNKEL (reference sequence). The ends were cut back, 4 bases at V and 7 bases at J, with 14 bases in the middle. The CDR3 is made up of 13 amino acids. The CDR3 nucleotides are TGTGCCAGCAGCCCCTCCGAGGGTGAAGAGCAGTACTTC. This gives the protein CASSPSEGEEQYF.

The J gene is TRBJ2-7, the V gene TRBV30; D is uncertain. The CDR3 length is 15 residues. From germline, CDR1 is GTSNPN and CDR2 SVGIG (reference sequence). V was clipped by 0 bases and J by 0 bases, with 12 bases between them. DNA for the CDR3: TGTGCCTGGAGTGTAACCCGACTTAGCTCCTACGAGCAGTACTTC. Residues: CAWSVTRLSSYEQYF.

The chain employs TRBV20-1 and TRBJ1-3; D not resolved. CDR3 length: 15 amino acids. V was clipped by 0 bases and J by 7 bases, with 16 bases between them. In germline, CDR1 is DFQATT, CDR2 SNEGSKA (reference sequence). The CDR3 reads CSARDLSSSSNTIYF. The CDR3 DNA reads as TGCAGTGCTAGAGATCTGTCCTCATCATCCAACACCATATATTTT.

The chain recombines TRBV5-4 with TRBJ1-1; TRBD1 might be the D (6 bases). V lost 0 bases and J 6 bases, leaving 18 bases between the germline ends. Germline loops: CDR1 SGHNT, CDR2 YYREEE (reference sequence). The CDR3 sequence is 16 residues long. CDR3 in amino acids: CASSLETGRGAPEAFF. The CDR3 region has the DNA TGTGCCAGCAGCTTGGAGACGGGCAGGGGAGCCCCTGAAGCTTTCTTT.

This clonotype showed up many times. The rearrangement uses TRBV9 and TRBJ1-1, with D tentatively TRBD1 (5 bases). V lost 0 bases to trimming and J lost 4 bases, with 10 bases between them. The CDR3 is 14 amino acids. From germline, CDR1 is SGDLS and CDR2 YYNGEE. The CDR3 bases are TGTGCCAGCAGCGTAGGGGGGAGTGGCACTGAAGCTTTCTTT. Protein: CASSVGGSGTEAFF.

About this clonotype: A junction boundary mismatches the germline segment, possibly from a read error. The gene calls are TRBV2 and TRBJ1-4; no clear D gene. This CDR3 has 15 amino acids. CDR1 is SNHLY and CDR2 is FYNNEI in the germline V gene. CDR3 sequence: CTSSDSRVMDEKLFF. The CDR3 nucleotides are TGTACCAGCAGTGATTCTAGGGTAATGGATGAAAAACTGTTTTTT. The variable domain in full, completed from reference TRBV2 and TRBJ1-4, reads EPEVTQTPSHQVTQMGQEVILRCVPISNHLYFYWYRQILGQKVEFLVSFYNNEISEKSEIFDDQFSVERPDGSNFTLKIRSTKLEDSAMYFCTSSDSRVMDEKLFFGSGTQLSVL.

Ten or more counts support this clonotype. The chain employs TRBV28 and TRBJ2-7; D unresolved. V was trimmed by 3 bases and J by 3 bases, leaving 9 bases between them. The CDR3 extends over 13 amino acids. Per germline, CDR1 MDHEN and CDR2 SYDVKM. The CDR3 DNA reads TGTGCCAGCAGTTTGCTACAGAACTACGAGCAGTACTTC. Amino acid sequence: CASSLLQNYEQYF.

This sequence joins TRBV2 and TRBJ1-1, with a tentative D call TRBD1 (5 bases). The CDR3 contains 14 residues. V lost 3 bases to trimming and J lost 7 bases, with 15 bases between them. Germline V lookup: CDR1 SNHLY, CDR2 FYNNEI. The CDR3 is CASSDLSGRGEAFF. In nucleotides, the CDR3 is TGTGCCAGCAGTGATCTGTCAGGGAGGGGTGAAGCTTTCTTT.

This clonotype was observed many times. The J gene is TRBJ2-3, the V gene TRBV18, with D perhaps TRBD2 (6 bases). The ends were cut back, 3 bases at V and 9 bases at J, with 13 bases in the middle. Looked up from germline, CDR1 is KGHSH and CDR2 is LQKENI. The CDR3 covers 13 residues. The CDR3 DNA reads as TGTGCCAGCTCACCGTCGGGAGCTGTCACGCAGTATTTT. This sequence encodes CASSPSGAVTQYF.

The V call is TRBV11-2, the J call TRBJ2-3; D unresolved. CDR3 length: 13 amino acids. Trimming pared 7 bases from V and 6 bases from J, leaving 14 bases between. Germline CDR1 SGHAT, CDR2 FQNNGV. The CDR3 DNA reads as TGTGCCAGCACCGCCGCCCTTGGGGATACGCAGTATTTT. Translated: CASTAALGDTQYF.

This clonotype was seen only a few times. The rearrangement joins TRBV3-1 to TRBJ1-2, with 8 bases lining up with TRBD1. The CDR3 extends over 14 amino acids. Germline loops: CDR1 LGHDT, CDR2 YNNKEL (reference sequence). The J segment lost 7 bases and the V segment lost 4 bases, leaving 8 bases of the junction unmatched. The CDR3 region has the DNA TGTGCCAGCAGCCCCCGGACAGGGTTCGGTGGCTACACCTTC. Translation gives CASSPRTGFGGYTF. The whole variable domain, remainder taken from reference TRBV3-1 and TRBJ1-2, is DTAVSQTPKYLVTQMGNDKSIKCEQNLGHDTMYWYKQDSKKFLKIMFSYNNKELIINETVPNRFSPKSPDKAHLNLHINSLELGDSAVYFCASSPRTGFGGYTFGSGTRLTVV.

The chain employs TRBV13 and TRBJ2-1; 8 nucleotides match TRBD2. The CDR3 has 15 amino acids. CDR1 PRHDT and CDR2 FYEKMQ come from the germline V gene (reference sequence). Trimming removed 1 base from V and 8 bases from J; junction bases left unmatched: 7. CDR3 DNA sequence: TGTGCCAGCAGCTTAGTGGGACTAGGAGACCATGAGCAGTTCTTC. Translated, it gives CASSLVGLGDHEQFF.

The chain has TRBV7-9 and TRBJ2-7, with 9 bases fitting TRBD1. The CDR3 is made up of 16 amino acids. CDR1 and CDR2 (germline): SEHNR, FQNEAQ (reference sequence). V gave up 5 bases and J gave up 4 bases; unmatched junction bases: 12. The CDR3 region is CASSPGTGIGAYEQYF. CDR3 in DNA: TGTGCCAGCAGCCCGGGGACAGGGATTGGGGCATACGAGCAGTACTTC.

This clonotype appeared many times. The genes are TRBV7-8 and TRBJ1-1; the D gene is possibly TRBD1 (5 bases). The CDR3 is 13 residues long. Germline V lookup: CDR1 SGHVS, CDR2 FQNEAQ. V was trimmed by 1 base and J by 7 bases, leaving 10 bases between them. The CDR3 DNA is TGTGCCAGCAGCTTAGAAGGGGCAGTTGAAGCTTTCTTT. Encoded protein: CASSLEGAVEAFF.

V usage is TRBV12-5 and J usage is TRBJ1-2; 9 bases fit TRBD1. Germline V gene lookup returns CDR1 LGHNT and CDR2 FRNRAP. The V and J ends lost 4 bases and 4 bases, in that order; junction bases with no gene match: 7. The CDR3 consists of 15 residues. This CDR3 is CASGWPRDRAYGYTF. As DNA, the CDR3 is TGTGCTAGTGGTTGGCCCCGGGACAGGGCCTATGGCTACACCTTC. The whole variable domain, remainder taken from reference TRBV12-5 and TRBJ1-2, is DARVTQTPRHKVTEMGQEVTMRCQPILGHNTVFWYRQTMMQGLELLAYFRNRAPLDDSGMPKDRFSAEMPDATLATLKIQPSEPRDSAVYFCASGWPRDRAYGYTFGSGTRLTVV.